This T cell receptor (beta chain) is from a study of control samples from healthy donors and cancer patients. The CDR3 covers 14 residues. Germline CDR1 is MNHEY and CDR2 is SVGAGI. Trimming shortened V by 6 bases and J by 4 bases, and 15 bases separated the two germline ends. Clones were sequenced by immunoSEQ multiplex PCR, and TCRdb holds only the in-frame ones, with some missing. The sample contains approximately 170,000 clones, 93% of which appear only once. The chain links TRBV6-5 to TRBJ1-1, with a possible D match to TRBD1 (6 bases). Sequences were obtained from blood. This clonotype originated in a woman between 55 and 75 years old in good health. In DNA, the CDR3 is TGTGCCAGCAGACACAGGGATGTGCTCACTGAAGCTTTCTTT. It specifies CASRHRDVLTEAFF.